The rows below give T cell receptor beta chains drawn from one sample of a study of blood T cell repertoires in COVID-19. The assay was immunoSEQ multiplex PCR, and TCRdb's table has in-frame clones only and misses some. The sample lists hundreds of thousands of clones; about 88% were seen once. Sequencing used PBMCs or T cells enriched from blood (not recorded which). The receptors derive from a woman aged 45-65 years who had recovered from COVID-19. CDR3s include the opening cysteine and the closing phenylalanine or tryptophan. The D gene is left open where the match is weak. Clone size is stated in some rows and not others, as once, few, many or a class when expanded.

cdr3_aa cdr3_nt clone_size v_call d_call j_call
CAGTVDYNSPLHF TGTGCCGGGACTGTAGACTATAATTCACCCCTCCACTTT - TRBV2 - TRBJ1-6
CASRLGTSAGELFF TGTGCCAGCAGGCTGGGGACTAGCGCCGGGGAGCTGTTTTTT - TRBV2 TRBD2 TRBJ2-2
CASSFYIYEQYF TGTGCCAGTAGTTTTTATATTTACGAGCAGTACTTC - TRBV19 - TRBJ2-7
CAMSGRVLDTQYF TGTGCCATGAGCGGGAGGGTACTAGATACGCAGTATTTT - TRBV10-3 TRBD2 TRBJ2-3
CASSQRPLDRGGGTEAFF TGTGCCAGCAGCCAACGACCCCTTGACAGGGGCGGCGGGACTGAAGCTTTCTTT - TRBV7-2 TRBD1 TRBJ1-1
CSVGKFQGTEAFF TGCAGCGTTGGCAAGTTTCAGGGCACTGAAGCTTTCTTT - TRBV29-1 - TRBJ1-1
CASSLTGLAVNTGELFF TGTGCCAGCAGCTTAACCGGACTAGCGGTAAACACCGGGGAGCTGTTTTTT - TRBV7-9 TRBD2 TRBJ2-2
CAWTVVETQYF TGTGCCTGGACGGTCGTGGAGACCCAGTACTTC - TRBV30 - TRBJ2-5
CASSTGTSRETQYF TGTGCCAGTAGTACCGGGACTAGCAGGGAGACCCAGTACTTC - TRBV19 TRBD2 TRBJ2-5
CASSKEAVTTSGIPYEQYF TGTGCCAGCAGCAAAGAGGCCGTCACCACTAGCGGGATCCCCTACGAGCAGTACTTC few TRBV21-1 - TRBJ2-7
CAITGSRSYGYTF TGTGCCATTACAGGCTCACGGAGCTATGGCTACACCTTC few TRBV7-9 - TRBJ1-2
CASGPQGTGNTIYF TGTGCCAGCGGTCCCCAGGGGACTGGAAACACCATATATTTT - TRBV28 - TRBJ1-3
CASSPTSGVPEAFF TGTGCCAGCAGCCCCACGTCGGGGGTACCTGAAGCTTTCTTT - TRBV5-8 - TRBJ1-1
CASSLASSPPGKRAEAFF TGTGCCAGCAGCTTAGCGAGCTCCCCCCCGGGGAAGAGAGCTGAAGCTTTCTTT - TRBV7-8 - TRBJ1-1
CASSTLGQGNYGYTF TGTGCCAGCAGCACCCTTGGACAGGGGAACTATGGCTACACCTTC - TRBV7-2 TRBD1 TRBJ1-2
CASSGQRNSPLHF TGTGCCAGTAGTGGACAAAGGAATTCACCCCTCCACTTT - TRBV21-1 - TRBJ1-6
CASSTGGHVNTEAFF TGTGCCAGCAGTACGGGGGGACACGTGAACACTGAAGCTTTCTTT - TRBV6-6 - TRBJ1-1
CASRGTSETYEQYF TGTGCCAGCAGGGGGACTAGCGAGACCTACGAGCAGTACTTC - TRBV2 TRBD2 TRBJ2-7
CATSDSAFSGNYNEQFF TGTGCCACCAGTGATTCAGCCTTTAGCGGCAATTACAATGAGCAGTTCTTC - TRBV24-1 - TRBJ2-1
CSATGPNTEAFF TGCAGCGCCACTGGGCCAAACACTGAAGCTTTCTTT - TRBV29-1 - TRBJ1-1
CASSWRTSGAYNEQFF TGTGCCAGCAGCTGGCGGACTAGCGGGGCCTACAATGAGCAGTTCTTC - TRBV7-6 TRBD2 TRBJ2-1
CASSFTENQPQHF TGTGCCAGCAGTTTTACAGAGAATCAGCCCCAGCATTTT - TRBV27 - TRBJ1-5
CASSLLEQYF TGTGCCAGCAGCTTGCTCGAGCAGTACTTC once TRBV5-8 - TRBJ2-7
CASRGGSREKLFF TGTGCCAGCCGTGGCGGGTCTCGGGAAAAACTGTTTTTT - TRBV28 - TRBJ1-4
CASSQDLGDRRGYTF TGCGCCAGCAGCCAAGATTTAGGGGACAGGCGGGGCTACACCTTC - TRBV4-3 TRBD1 TRBJ1-2
CASSQVGWQRGMAFF TGTGCCAGCAGCCAAGTGGGGTGGCAAAGGGGTATGGCTTTCTTT - TRBV3-1/TRBV3-2 - TRBJ1-1
CASSYSSPGGLAFPEQYF TGTGCCAGCAGTTACTCGTCGCCGGGGGGACTAGCGTTTCCCGAGCAGTACTTC - TRBV6-2/TRBV6-3 TRBD2 TRBJ2-7
CASSYSGGRTYEQYF TGTGCCAGCAGTTACTCTGGCGGGAGGACCTACGAGCAGTACTTC few TRBV6-2/TRBV6-3 TRBD2 TRBJ2-7
CASSLLGQGGEKLFF TGTGCCAGCAGTTTACTTGGACAGGGGGGAGAAAAACTGTTTTTT - TRBV28 TRBD1 TRBJ1-4
CASSATGRGGELFF TGTGCCAGCAGTGCAACAGGGAGAGGCGGGGAGCTGTTTTTT - TRBV2 - TRBJ2-2
CASTPPGSNEQFF TGTGCCAGCACTCCCCCCGGTTCCAATGAGCAGTTCTTC - TRBV6-5 - TRBJ2-1
CASSSYANTEAFF TGTGCCAGCAGCTCCTATGCGAACACTGAAGCTTTCTTT once TRBV7-9 - TRBJ1-1
CASSSAAGVNEQFF TGTGCCAGCTCTAGCGCAGCGGGAGTTAATGAGCAGTTCTTC - TRBV7-2 TRBD2 TRBJ2-1
CASSQAGTSGTNEQFF TGCGCCAGCAGCCAAGCCGGGACTAGCGGGACCAATGAGCAGTTCTTC - TRBV4-3 TRBD2 TRBJ2-1
CASSPSGTHGYTF TGTGCCAGCAGCCCCTCCGGGACACATGGCTACACCTTC - TRBV12-3/TRBV12-4 - TRBJ1-2
CASSLETGQWEKLFF TGCGCCAGCAGCTTGGAGACAGGTCAATGGGAAAAACTGTTTTTT - TRBV5-1 - TRBJ1-4
CASSVGSGSGANVLTF TGTGCCAGCAGCGTAGGTTCAGGGTCTGGGGCCAACGTCCTGACTTTC - TRBV9 - TRBJ2-6
CAISGAGARETQYF TGTGCCATCAGTGGAGCGGGAGCTAGAGAGACCCAGTACTTC - TRBV10-3 TRBD2 TRBJ2-5
CASSLDSANYGYTF TGTGCCAGCAGCTTGGACAGCGCTAACTATGGCTACACCTTC - TRBV7-9 - TRBJ1-2
CASSPARTSGAGELFF TGTGCCAGCAGCCCCGCTAGGACTAGCGGCGCCGGGGAGCTGTTTTTT - TRBV9 TRBD2 TRBJ2-2
CATGTSGRVKTQYF TGTGCCACCGGGACTAGCGGGAGAGTGAAGACCCAGTACTTC - TRBV28 TRBD2 TRBJ2-5
CASASGDSSYNEQFF TGTGCCAGCGCTAGCGGGGATAGCTCCTACAATGAGCAGTTCTTC - TRBV9 TRBD2 TRBJ2-1
CASSSPGQGINEQYF TGTGCCAGCAGTTCCCCGGGACAGGGGATTAACGAGCAGTACTTC - TRBV28 TRBD1 TRBJ2-7
CASSSPGQGGEQYF TGTGCCAGCAGTTCTCCGGGACAGGGAGGCGAGCAGTACTTC - TRBV5-4 TRBD1 TRBJ2-7
CASTRWRPHQDTQYF TGTGCCAGCACCCGGTGGCGGCCCCATCAAGATACGCAGTATTTT - TRBV6-5 - TRBJ2-3
CASSLRQNTEAFF TGTGCCAGCAGCTTACGACAGAACACTGAAGCTTTCTTT - TRBV7-8 - TRBJ1-1
CASSLSSGVEAFF TGTGCCAGCAGTTTATCATCAGGGGTGGAGGCTTTCTTT - TRBV27 - TRBJ1-1
CASGHLLQGDRARGYTF TGTGCCAGCGGTCACCTTTTACAAGGGGACAGGGCAAGGGGCTACACCTTC - TRBV6-6 TRBD1 TRBJ1-2